This section outlines one T cell receptor (beta chain) sequence together with its context. The target of this receptor is not known. Base qualities are not at hand, and no much larger clone is one base apart. This sample was taken from a study of T-cell reconstitution after alpha-beta-depleted transplantation in children (dated by TCRdb to about 2016). About the study as a whole: T-cell immune reconstitution after TCRalphabeta/CD19-depleted allogeneic hematopoietic cell transplantation in children was quantitatively tracked in the study by means of TCR repertoire profiling.

The library was generated by PCR. TCRdb records Illumina HiSeq 2500 as the sequencer. TCR libraries were prepared with molecular barcoding, using unique molecular identifiers to normalize TCRbeta repertoire quantification. Using fastp trimming at Q25 and MiXCR clonotype assembly, TCRdb reanalyzed the public sequencing data and kept in-frame beta chains. Merged by CDR3 protein, the rows form single entries marked with the most common genes and DNA. The sample table holds hundreds of thousands of distinct CDR3 sequences, of which approximately 30% were seen once. Clones ranked in the top ten supply less than 2.5% of the sample. A distance of 11 bases separates the germline ends of V and J, which lose 2 bases and 4 bases respectively. The cysteine opens and the phenylalanine closes a CDR3 of 14 amino acids. Only the CDR3 part of the read is kept: 42 bases, read in frame from the first base.

The sequence was obtained from a human donor who donated a stem cell graft to a child with aplastic anemia. The input for sequencing was PBMCs from the stem cell graft donor, taken from the stem cell graft. This chain joins TRBV12-3 or TRBV12-4 to TRBJ1-1; the D segment cannot be called with confidence. The bases read TGTGCCAGCAGTTTAAAAGCCTGGGGCACTGAAGCTTTCTTT. It codes for CASSLKAWGTEAFF.